This T cell receptor (beta chain) was sequenced in a study of blood T cells in healthy people across ages. Whole-study findings and limits: Older age coincided with a roughly linear decline in TCR beta diversity per million T cells. It was the long-lived donors that had more naive CD4+ cells and higher diversity than aged donors.

There were healthy Caucasian individuals from Russia, aged roughly 6 to 100, serving as donors. PBMCs, at least 7 million per sample, were isolated. For the second PCR, which ran for about 6 to 11 cycles, a sample-barcoded 5' primer and a J-beta primer mix were used. TCRdb itself ran the 5' RACE reads through MiXCR, one entry per CDR3 protein. The repertoire includes over 500,000 distinct CDR3 sequences, roughly half of them detected once, and roughly 13% sits in the top ten. This clonotype was seen ten or more times. Its antigen is as yet unknown. Material for sequencing was blood. The sequence came from a woman older than 75 in good health.

The CDR3: CSASRESSYNEQFF. In nucleotides, the CDR3 is TGCAGTGCTTCACGGGAGAGCTCCTACAATGAGCAGTTCTTC. The chain carries TRBV20-1 and TRBJ2-1; possible D gene TRBD2, 6 bases. Between the trimmed V and J ends, which lost 5 bases and 0 bases, there was a span of 11 bases. This CDR3 is 14 amino acids long. Germline CDR1 is DFQATT and CDR2 is SNEGSKA (reference sequence).